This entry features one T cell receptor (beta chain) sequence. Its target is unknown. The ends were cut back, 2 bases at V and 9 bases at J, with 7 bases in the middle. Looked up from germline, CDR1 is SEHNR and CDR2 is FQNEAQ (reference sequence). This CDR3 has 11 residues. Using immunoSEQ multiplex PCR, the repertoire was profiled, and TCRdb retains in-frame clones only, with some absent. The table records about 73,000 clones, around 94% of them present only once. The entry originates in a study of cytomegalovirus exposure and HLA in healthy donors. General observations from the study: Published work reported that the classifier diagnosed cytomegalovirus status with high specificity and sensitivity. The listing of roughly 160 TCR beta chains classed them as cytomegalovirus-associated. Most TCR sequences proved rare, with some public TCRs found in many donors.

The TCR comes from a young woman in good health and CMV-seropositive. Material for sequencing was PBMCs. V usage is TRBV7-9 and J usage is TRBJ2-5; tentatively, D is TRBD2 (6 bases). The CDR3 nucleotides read TGTGCCAGCAGCTTAACGGGGGCCCAGTACTTC. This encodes CASSLTGAQYF.